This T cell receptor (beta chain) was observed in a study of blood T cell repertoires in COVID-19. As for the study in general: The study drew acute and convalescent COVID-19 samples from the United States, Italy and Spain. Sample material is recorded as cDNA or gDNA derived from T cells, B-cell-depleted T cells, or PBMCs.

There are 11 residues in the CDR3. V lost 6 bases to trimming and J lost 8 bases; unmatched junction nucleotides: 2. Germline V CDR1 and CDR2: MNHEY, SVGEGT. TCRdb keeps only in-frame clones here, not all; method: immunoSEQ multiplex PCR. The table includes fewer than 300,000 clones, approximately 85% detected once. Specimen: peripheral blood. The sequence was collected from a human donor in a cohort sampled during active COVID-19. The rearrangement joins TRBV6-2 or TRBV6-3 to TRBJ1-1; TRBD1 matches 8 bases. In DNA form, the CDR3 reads TGTGCCAGCAGCCGGACAGGGGAAGCTTTCTTT. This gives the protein CASSRTGEAFF.